The TCR beta chain under discussion was sequenced for a study of cytomegalovirus exposure and HLA in healthy donors. Study context: A prior study identified 100 million to 130 million unique TCR beta sequences from 190 million or so T cells. General study points: The authors later found most CMV-associated TCR beta chains appeared HLA-restricted. Most of the TCR beta V segments (in an earlier analysis) were productive either about 90% or about 30% of the time.

Note on this clone: Antigen specificity is unknown.

V was trimmed by 5 bases and J by 0 bases, leaving 8 bases between them. Germline CDR1 is SEHNR and CDR2 is FQNEAQ (reference sequence). CDR3 length: 14 amino acids. PCR involved 60 Vbeta and 13 Jbeta primers. Authors' analysis steps: Roughly 73 million unique TCR beta chains, about 11 million of them shared, were counted by a later analysis. Produced via immunoSEQ multiplex PCR; TCRdb's table is partial and in-frame only. That table is the source of V, J and clone size, and D and trimming were worked out from the DNA. The profile shows more than 85,000 clones, over 65% of them singletons. This sequence joins TRBV7-9 and TRBJ1-5; D ambiguous. The sequenced sample consisted of PBMCs. The origin of this receptor is a man in his thirties or forties in good health and CMV-seropositive. The DNA of the CDR3 is TGTGCCAGCAGCCCTTTGAGTAGCAATCAGCCCCAGCATTTT. Protein product: CASSPLSSNQPQHF.